The clone carrying this TCR beta chain was counted between two and nine times. As yet, its antigen is unknown. The record originates from a study of CD4 T cells in relation to SARS-CoV-2 and coronaviruses. Study in general: PBMCs were cultured with antigen for roughly nine days before TCR beta sequencing. Regarding the study as a whole: About 65% of donors had memory CD4+ clonotypes crossrecognizing SARS-CoV-2 and common cold coronavirus spike.

The V end lost 0 bases, the J end lost 4 bases, and 4 bases lay between the germline ends. The CDR3 has 12 residues. From germline, CDR1 is SGHRS and CDR2 YFSETQ. The unexposed donors gave CD4+ T cells in about 2010-2019, prior to COVID-19. The cells were cultured for over eight days before CD4+ T cells were isolated. Cells permitting, SARS-CoV-2 S/N and four cold-coronavirus spikes were tested on unexposed-donor CD4+ T cells. Cultures received half-medium IL-2 refreshes on days 3 and 7. This table comes from immunoSEQ multiplex PCR, and its TCRdb copy is limited to in-frame clones, with some not included. The sample shows approximately 20,000 clones, more than 60% of them seen only once.

The TCR comes from a human donor in good health. The chain uses TRBV5-1 and TRBJ1-2; D gene unclear. Material for sequencing was CD4+ T cells from PBMCs, cultured in vitro. The DNA of the CDR3 is TGCGCCAGCAGCTTGGACAGCTATGGCTACACCTTC. It yields the protein CASSLDSYGYTF.